The 22 T cell receptor beta chains reported below all come from one sample, sequenced in a study of radiotherapy plus CTLA-4 blockade in lung cancer. Libraries were prepared by immunoSEQ multiplex PCR; TCRdb keeps only in-frame clonotypes and omits some of them. The sample lists 30,000 to 50,000 clones; more than 75% were seen once. This specimen consisted of peripheral blood, obtained from a patient treated with radiotherapy plus ipilimumab. These receptors all come from a human donor with non-small cell lung cancer that progressed on radiotherapy plus ipilimumab.

In its sample, this clone was seen a few times. This chain uses TRBV18 with TRBJ2-7; D is unclear. Germline CDR1 KGHSH, CDR2 LQKENI. The CDR3 runs 14 residues. V was clipped by 3 bases and J by 3 bases, with 12 bases between them. CDR3 nucleotides: TGTGCCAGCTCACCTGACATGAGCCTCTACGAGCAGTACTTC. Its translation is CASSPDMSLYEQYF.

The rearrangement joins TRBV11-2 to TRBJ1-6, with D uncertain. This CDR3 has 17 residues. V was pared by 1 base and J by 6 bases, with 16 bases between. Germline assignment: CDR1 SGHAT and CDR2 FQNNGV. For the CDR3, the DNA is TGTGCCAGCAGCTTAGTAGGACTCGAACTTCTTAATTCACCCCTCCACTTT. Translating it yields CASSLVGLELLNSPLHF.

The gene calls are TRBV29-1 and TRBJ1-2; D might be TRBD1 (6 bases). The CDR3 has 13 residues. V was pared by 7 bases and J by 7 bases, with 19 bases between. Germline V gives CDR1 SQVTM, CDR2 ANQGSEA. CDR3 in amino acids: CSAIDTGPRGYTF. The CDR3 DNA reads as TGCAGCGCTATAGATACAGGGCCCCGTGGCTACACCTTC. Complete variable domain (other parts from reference TRBV29-1 and TRBJ1-2): SAVISQKPSRDICQRGTSLTIQCQVDSQVTMMFWYRQQPGQSLTLIATANQGSEATYESGFVIDKFPISRPNLTFSTLTVSNMSPEDSSIYLCSAIDTGPRGYTFGSGTRLTVV.

The gene calls are TRBV9 and TRBJ2-1, with 15 bases that match TRBD2. With V trimmed by 4 bases and J by 2 bases, 7 bases remained unmatched. Germline V lookup: CDR1 SGDLS, CDR2 YYNGEE. CDR3 length: 18 residues. CDR3 region: CASSSGLAGGTPYNEQFF. The CDR3 nucleotides are TGTGCCAGCAGCTCAGGACTAGCGGGGGGGACACCCTACAATGAGCAGTTCTTC.

This clone has a handful of counts. This chain links TRBV5-1 with TRBJ1-1, with D possibly TRBD1 on 5 matching bases. Germline CDR1 is SGHRS and CDR2 is YFSETQ. V lost 4 bases, J lost 3 bases, and 16 bases lay in between. The CDR3 totals 15 residues. CDR3 in amino acids: CASSPGLGRYTEAFF. CDR3 nucleotide sequence: TGCGCCAGCAGCCCCGGATTGGGGCGGTACACTGAAGCTTTCTTT.

The chain combines TRBV10-2 with TRBJ2-7; D possibly corresponds to TRBD2 (5 bases). CDR3 size: 15 residues. Germline V CDR1 and CDR2: WSHSY, SAAADI. Trimming stripped 0 bases from V and 2 bases from J, with 11 bases between. CDR3 residues: CASSESSGSTYEQYF. In nucleotides, the CDR3 is TGCGCCAGCAGTGAGTCGTCGGGGAGCACCTACGAGCAGTACTTC.

The J gene is TRBJ1-2, the V gene TRBV6-5; a possible D gene is TRBD1 (5 bases). Trimming pared 9 bases from V and 4 bases from J, leaving 15 bases between. CDR1 is MNHEY, CDR2 SVGAGI, per germline. The CDR3 has 13 amino acids. CDR3 bases: TGTGCCAGTGGGGCAGGGAGGGGCTATGGCTACACCTTC. Amino acids: CASGAGRGYGYTF.

The chain employs TRBV7-5 and TRBJ1-1; the table's D call TRBD1 went unverified against the DNA. TRBV7-5 is a pseudogene. The CDR3 is 14 residues long. CDR3 sequence reads: CARRLEGNGPEAFF. The CDR3 DNA follows: TGTGCCAGAAGGTTAGAGGGGAATGGGCCTGAAGCTTTCTTT.

The chain has TRBV19 and TRBJ2-7; D may be TRBD1 (5 bases). Germline-derived CDR1 and CDR2 are LNHDA and SQIVND (reference sequence). Deletions cut 4 bases from V and 3 bases from J, with 7 bases between. There are 12 residues in the CDR3. The CDR3 region has the DNA TGTGCCAGTAGTACAGGGTACTACGAGCAGTACTTC. The encoded protein is CASSTGYYEQYF.

The genes are TRBV11-3 and TRBJ1-2, with D possibly being TRBD1 (6 bases). V lost 9 bases to trimming and J lost 4 bases, with 15 bases between them. The germline V gene encodes CDR1 SGHNT and CDR2 YENEEA. The CDR3 consists of 13 residues. This CDR3 reads CASPQGHLYGYTF. CDR3 nucleotides: TGTGCCAGTCCCCAGGGACACCTCTATGGCTACACCTTC.

The genes are TRBV7-9 and TRBJ2-3; D not resolved. The V end lost 5 bases, the J end lost 0 bases, and 12 bases lay between the germline ends. This CDR3 comprises 15 residues. Germline V gene sequence: CDR1 SEHNR, CDR2 FQNEAQ (reference sequence). For the CDR3, the DNA is TGTGCCAGCAGCCCTCCAGGAATTAGCACAGATACGCAGTATTTT. This codes for CASSPPGISTDTQYF.

The genes are TRBV11-2 and TRBJ1-3, with D unresolved. CDR3 size: 14 residues. Germline lookup yields CDR1 SGHAT and CDR2 FQNNGV. V lost 2 bases, J lost 2 bases, and 7 bases lay in between. CDR3 DNA: TGTGCCAGCAGCTTAAATCGTCCTGGAAACACCATATATTTT. The encoded protein is CASSLNRPGNTIYF.

The chain joins TRBV5-6 to TRBJ2-7; TRBD1 matches at 8 bases. The trim removed 2 bases at V and 6 bases at J, leaving 1 base unmatched. CDR1 and CDR2 (germline): SGHDT, YYEEEE. The CDR3 length is 12 residues. The CDR3 loop reads CASSFGQGEQYF. Written as DNA, the CDR3 is TGTGCCAGCAGCTTCGGACAGGGCGAGCAGTACTTC.

The chain joins TRBV6-1 to TRBJ2-7; TRBD1 might be the D (6 bases). Germline loops: CDR1 MNHNS, CDR2 SASEGT. V was cut by 3 bases and J by 3 bases, with 12 bases left in between. The CDR3 covers 14 residues. CDR3 bases: TGTGCCAGCAGTGACCAGGGGCAATTCTACGAGCAGTACTTC. Protein product: CASSDQGQFYEQYF.

The rearrangement uses TRBV4-1 and TRBJ2-1, with D possibly TRBD1 on 6 matching bases. Germline V gene sequence: CDR1 MGHRA, CDR2 YSYEKL. V dropped 0 bases and J dropped 6 bases, with 12 bases sitting between them. This CDR3 comprises 15 residues. Written as DNA, the CDR3 is TGCGCCAGCAGCCAAGATACGAGCAGGGGCAATGAGCAGTTCTTC. Translated, it gives CASSQDTSRGNEQFF.

This clone turned up a few times. The chain joins TRBV19 to TRBJ1-5; D unresolved. Trimming removed 3 bases from V and 9 bases from J, with 18 bases in between. CDR1 is LNHDA, CDR2 SQIVND, per germline (reference sequence). This CDR3 spans 15 amino acids. The CDR3: CASSMHKDSRLPQHF. DNA of the CDR3: TGTGCCAGTAGTATGCACAAGGACTCGCGGCTGCCCCAGCATTTT.

The chain is built from TRBV6-1 and TRBJ1-1; TRBD1 matches 7 bases. V gave up 0 bases and J gave up 6 bases; unmatched junction bases: 7. The CDR3 length is 15 residues. Germline lookup yields CDR1 MNHNS and CDR2 SASEGT. CDR3 in DNA: TGTGCCAGCAGTGAAGCCCCTCCGGGGACAGCTGAAGCTTTCTTT. As protein: CASSEAPPGTAEAFF.

The chain combines TRBV5-1 with TRBJ1-2; TRBD1 matches 7 bases. CDR1 is SGHRS and CDR2 is YFSETQ in the germline V gene. J gave up 6 bases and V 4 bases, and 6 bases lay outside the gene matches. CDR3 length: 13 residues. This CDR3 is CASSAGDSHGYTF. The CDR3 nucleotides are TGCGCCAGCAGCGCTGGGGACAGCCATGGCTACACCTTC.

This clone was observed once. This chain joins TRBV9 and TRBJ2-1; D is perhaps TRBD2 (6 bases). The V end was cut by 0 bases, the J end by 9 bases, with 16 bases between. This CDR3 is built from 15 residues. Germline CDR1 and CDR2: SGDLS and YYNGEE. The CDR3 bases are TGTGCCAGCAGCGTAGGGGGTAGCGGTCTTGGTGAGCAGTTCTTC. This gives the protein CASSVGGSGLGEQFF.

The V gene is TRBV19, the J gene TRBJ2-2; weak D call: TRBD2 (6 bases). V was cut by 5 bases and J by 2 bases, with 12 bases left in between. CDR3 length: 15 amino acids. Germline V gene lookup returns CDR1 LNHDA and CDR2 SQIVND (reference sequence). CDR3 amino acids: CASSLGTANTGELFF. CDR3 coding DNA: TGTGCCAGTAGTTTAGGGACTGCAAACACCGGGGAGCTGTTTTTT.

This clone has more than one count but fewer than ten. The CDR3 reads CASSGTSTDTQYF. The DNA of the CDR3 is TGTGCCAGCAGCGGGACAAGCACAGATACGCAGTATTTT. The V and J genes are TRBV5-4 and TRBJ2-3; tentative D call: TRBD1 (6 bases). V gave up 4 bases and J gave up 0 bases, with 6 bases separating them. The CDR3 loop spans 13 amino acids. From germline, CDR1 is SGHNT and CDR2 YYREEE (reference sequence).

J is TRBJ1-1 and V is TRBV18; TRBD1 might be the D (6 bases). V lost 2 bases to trimming and J lost 4 bases, with 11 bases between them. The CDR3 has 14 amino acids. Germline V CDR1 and CDR2: KGHSH, LQKENI. In DNA form, the CDR3 reads TGTGCCAGCTCACCAGCAGGGGAGGGCACTGAAGCTTTCTTT. Amino acid sequence: CASSPAGEGTEAFF.